This T cell receptor beta chain appears in the sequencing data of a study of blood T cell repertoires in COVID-19 (dated by TCRdb to about 2020). In the study overall: Samples from collaborators originated in the United States, Italy and Spain and spanned both the acute and convalescent phases of COVID-19. Deeply sampled blood TCRbeta repertoires from subjects exposed to, actively infected with, or recovered from COVID-19 were included in the dataset. Sample metadata almost always included a de-identified subject ID, COVID-19 status, age in years and sex. Samples came from the ongoing ImmuneRACE study (first 160 participants) plus 1,254 subjects from 6 global collaborators. Where HLA class I and class II types were available, the types were taken from metadata supplied by the sample provider, not from assay-based typing. The repertoires were made available in a free public database intended to serve as a resource for research on the immune response to SARS-CoV-2. The prospective study material was composed of cDNA or gDNA derived from T cells, B-cell-depleted T cells, or PBMCs. Paper-wide results and their limitations: The quantity of clinical and demographic metadata differed by source and by participant and was supplied without curation.

TCRbeta CDR3 regions were amplified from genomic DNA using the immunoSEQ Assay, a bias-controlled multiplex PCR. Per the original workflow: The number of nucleated cells in each sample was estimated from the amplification of reference gene primers within the assay. To quantify the absolute abundance of each unique TCRbeta CDR3 rearrangement, sequence reads were collapsed and filtered. For each sample, productive Simpson clonality was calculated as the square root of Simpson's diversity index over productive rearrangements. What TCRdb holds here is the immuneACCESS table cut down to in-frame rearrangements. Part of the clones is not present; checked against another copy, under half of the missing clones reflect an unresolved V gene, and the others are unexplained. Clone size and the V and J calls come from that table; the DNA yielded D and trimming. Within this sample are under 200,000 clones, with over 70% of them counted one time only. The biggest ten clones account for less than 7% of the sample.

V loses 2 bases at its end and J loses 3 bases; junction bases beyond the gene matches: 9. The CDR3 measures 16 amino acids from cysteine to phenylalanine. This entry keeps only the CDR3 DNA: 48 bases, framed from base 1. CDR1 is given as SGHDN and CDR2 as FVKESK, both from the germline V gene. Whole blood was collected in K2EDTA tubes by collaborating institutions according to the institutions' own protocols. For TCRbeta analysis, collaborators shipped samples as frozen whole blood, isolated PBMCs, or DNA extracted from either of those sample types. For this clone: The antigen this receptor binds is unknown. Nothing much larger sits one base from this clone, and base qualities are not available.

The sample taken for sequencing was peripheral blood. The clonotype originates from a man aged 60-69 years with acute or convalescent COVID-19. Recombination linked TRBV14 to TRBJ2-5; TRBD1 fits 7 bases in the junction. The sequence in DNA is TGTGCCAGCAGCCAACAAACGGGACAGCTGGAAGAGACCCAGTACTTC. Its coded protein is CASSQQTGQLEETQYF.